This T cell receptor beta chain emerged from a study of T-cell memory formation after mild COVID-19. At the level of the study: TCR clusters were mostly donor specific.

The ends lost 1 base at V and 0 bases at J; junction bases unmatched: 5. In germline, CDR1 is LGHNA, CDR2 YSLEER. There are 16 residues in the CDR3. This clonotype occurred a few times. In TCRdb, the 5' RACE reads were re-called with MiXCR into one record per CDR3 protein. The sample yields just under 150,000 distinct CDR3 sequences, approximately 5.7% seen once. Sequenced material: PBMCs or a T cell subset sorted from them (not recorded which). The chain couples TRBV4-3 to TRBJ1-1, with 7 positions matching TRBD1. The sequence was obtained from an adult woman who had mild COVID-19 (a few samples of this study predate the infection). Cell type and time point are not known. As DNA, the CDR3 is TGCGCCAGCAGCCAAGGCCAGGGGGGCATGAACACTGAAGCTTTCTTT. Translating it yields CASSQGQGGMNTEAFF.